This TCR beta chain was profiled in a study of blood T cell repertoires in COVID-19 (dated by TCRdb to 2018 to 2021). Looking at the study overall: Samples covering the acute and convalescent phases of COVID-19 were provided by collaborators in the United States, Italy and Spain. The material from the prospective study consisted of cDNA or gDNA derived from T cells, B-cell-depleted T cells, or PBMCs. Deeply sampled blood TCRbeta repertoires from subjects exposed to, actively infected with, or recovered from COVID-19 were included in the dataset. The repertoires were released in a freely available public database meant as a resource for research on the immune response to SARS-CoV-2. The samples were drawn from two sources: the first 160 participants of the ongoing ImmuneRACE study, and over 1,000 subjects contributed by 6 global collaborators. Nearly every sample came with metadata listing a de-identified subject ID, COVID-19 status, age in years and sex. Where available, HLA class I and class II types were obtained from metadata supplied by the sample provider rather than from assay-based typing.

Findings and caveats that apply to the study as a whole: Clinical and demographic metadata were provided uncurated, with the amount varying by source and participant.

TCRbeta CDR3 regions were amplified from genomic DNA by means of the immunoSEQ Assay, a bias-controlled multiplex PCR. As for the original processing: The number of nucleated cells in each sample was estimated from the amplification of reference gene primers within the assay. To quantify the absolute abundance of each unique TCRbeta CDR3 rearrangement, sequence reads were collapsed and filtered. For each sample, productive Simpson clonality was calculated as the square root of Simpson's diversity index over productive rearrangements. The immuneACCESS repertoire file appears here via TCRdb, limited to in-frame rearrangements. These files lack a portion of the clones; in checked studies, under half of the deficit traces to unresolved V genes, and the cause of the others is not known. V and J calls and clone size are copied from that table; D and trimming were computed from the DNA. Counted in this sample were 100,000 to 150,000 clones; approximately 88% of them appeared once. The top ten hold approximately 1.5% of the sample.

The collaborating institutions used their own protocols to collect whole blood in K2EDTA tubes. For TCRbeta analysis, collaborators shipped samples in one of three forms: frozen whole blood, isolated PBMCs, or DNA extracted from either of those sample types. V lost 6 bases and J lost 8 bases, and the count of bases not matched to a germline gene is 6. The CDR3 covers 14 residues, taking in both the cysteine and the phenylalanine. Only CDR3 DNA is held: 42 bases, read in frame from base 1. CDR1 and CDR2 were assigned from the germline V gene as MNHEY and SVGAGI. This clone was counted only a few times. Its antigen target is currently unknown. No much larger clone exists at a distance of one base, and base qualities are not known.

Specimen: peripheral blood. Here the chain combines TRBV6-5 and TRBJ1-6; 8 bases in the junction line up with TRBD1. This TCR was sampled from a man aged 60 to 69 with acute or convalescent COVID-19. The CDR3 loop reads CASSRETGDSPLHF. The DNA sequence is given as TGTGCCAGCAGCCGAGAGACAGGGGATTCACCCCTCCACTTT.